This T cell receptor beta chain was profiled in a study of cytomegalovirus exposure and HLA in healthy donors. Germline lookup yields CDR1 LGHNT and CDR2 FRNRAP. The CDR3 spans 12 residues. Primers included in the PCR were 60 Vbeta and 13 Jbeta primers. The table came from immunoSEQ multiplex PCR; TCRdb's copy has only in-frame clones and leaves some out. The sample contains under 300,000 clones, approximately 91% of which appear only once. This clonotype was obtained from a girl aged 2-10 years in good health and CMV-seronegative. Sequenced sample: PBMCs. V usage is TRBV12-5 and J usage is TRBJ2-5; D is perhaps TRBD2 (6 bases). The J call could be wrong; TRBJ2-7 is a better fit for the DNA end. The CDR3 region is CASGRDSSEQYF. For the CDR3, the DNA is TGTGCTAGTGGCCGGGACTCGTCCGAGCAGTACTTC.